These 4 T cell receptor beta chains were all obtained from the same sample, sequenced in a study of blood T cell repertoires in COVID-19. Generated by immunoSEQ multiplex PCR, the TCRdb table keeps only in-frame clones and is missing some. The sample includes approximately 180,000 clones, around 87% seen only once; the top ten take roughly an eighth. Sequencing input: peripheral blood. All receptors come from a woman in her 70s with COVID-19, enrolled during active disease.

This clone was seen a few times. The chain couples TRBV7-2 to TRBJ1-1; D uncertain. Deletions cut 3 bases from V and 0 bases from J, with 20 bases between. From germline, CDR1 is SGHTA and CDR2 FQGNSA. CDR3 length: 18 residues. CDR3 amino acids: CASSFGIKDWLMNTEAFF. The CDR3 DNA reads as TGTGCCAGCAGCTTCGGGATAAAGGATTGGTTGATGAACACTGAAGCTTTCTTT.

This clone has a single count. The V gene is TRBV5-1, the J gene TRBJ2-3; D may be TRBD2 (5 bases). The CDR3 runs 15 residues. In germline, CDR1 is SGHRS, CDR2 YFSETQ. V was shortened by 1 base and J by 6 bases, with 15 bases between the two germline ends. The CDR3 region is CASSLSPPGKDTQYF. The CDR3 coding sequence is TGCGCCAGCAGCTTGTCACCTCCCGGGAAGGATACGCAGTATTTT. The entire variable domain, with the rest obtained from reference TRBV5-1 and TRBJ2-3, is as follows: KAGVTQTPRYLIKTRGQQVTLSCSPISGHRSVSWYQQTPGQGLQFLFEYFSETQRNKGNFPGRFSGRQFSNSRSEMNVSTLELGDSALYLCASSLSPPGKDTQYFGPGTRLTVL.

The CDR3, as DNA: TGCGCCAGCAGCTTCGGACAGTCCTCTGGAAACACCATATATTTT. Its translation is CASSFGQSSGNTIYF. The chain employs TRBV5-1 and TRBJ1-3, with D perhaps matching TRBD1 (6 bases). CDR1 SGHRS and CDR2 YFSETQ come from the germline V gene. V was pared by 2 bases and J by 0 bases, with 9 bases between. The CDR3 has 15 amino acids.

The V call is TRBV28, the J call TRBJ2-5; TRBD2 matches 10 bases. The ends lost 4 bases at V and 3 bases at J; junction bases unmatched: 8. The CDR3 runs to 16 residues. In germline, CDR1 is MDHEN, CDR2 SYDVKM. The CDR3 nucleotides are TGTGCCAGCAGTTCCGCCGGGACTAGCGCAAAAGAGACCCAGTACTTC. As protein: CASSSAGTSAKETQYF.